One sample yielded the 3 T cell receptor beta chains listed below, sequenced in a study of CD8+CD57+ T cells in acquired aplastic anemia. TCR beta VDJ and CDR3 profiles were obtained from a genomic DNA template. TCRdb re-called the reads through MiXCR, storing one row per CDR3 protein. The data show around 430,000 distinct CDR3 sequences, 25% to 40% seen once. Individuals selected for sequencing had exhibited CD8+CD57+ cell expansion on flow cytometry. Sequencing was performed on sorted CD4+, CD8+, or CD8+CD57+ T cells (not recorded which) from PBMCs. The receptors derive from a human donor with aplastic anemia.

This sequence joins TRBV19 and TRBJ1-5; weak D call: TRBD1 (6 bases). This CDR3 region has 13 residues. The germline gives CDR1 LNHDA, CDR2 SQIVND (reference sequence). V was shortened by 3 bases and J by 6 bases, with 9 bases between the two germline ends. Here the CDR3 reads CASSIGRGQPQHF. CDR3 DNA: TGTGCCAGTAGTATCGGCAGGGGTCAGCCCCAGCATTTT.

V is TRBV2 and J is TRBJ2-7, with TRBD1 identical over 10 bases. Germline V lookup: CDR1 SNHLY, CDR2 FYNNEI. V was clipped by 6 bases and J by 0 bases; unmatched bases: 5. This CDR3 is built from 15 residues. CDR3 sequence: CASSGQGGSSYEQYF. Here the CDR3 DNA reads TGTGCCAGCAGCGGACAGGGGGGGAGCTCCTACGAGCAGTACTTC.

This clonotype was counted many times. This chain uses TRBV20-1 with TRBJ1-2; perhaps TRBD1 as D (5 bases). CDR1 DFQATT and CDR2 SNEGSKA come from the germline V gene (reference sequence). Trimming removed 8 bases at V and 7 bases at J, with 20 bases between. The CDR3 has 13 residues. The CDR3 loop is CSPLLLAGTGYTF. The CDR3 region has the DNA TGCAGTCCCCTACTCCTTGCAGGGACTGGCTACACCTTC.